A single sample is the source of the 14 T cell receptor beta chains below, sequenced in a study of blood T cell repertoires in COVID-19. The assay was immunoSEQ multiplex PCR, and TCRdb's table has in-frame clones only and misses some. The sample holds about 90,000 clones, less than 85% seen once. Material: peripheral blood. The receptors here all came from a woman aged 65 to 85 with acute or convalescent COVID-19.

The chain combines TRBV2 with TRBJ1-1; 9 positions agree with TRBD1. This CDR3 has 15 residues. The germline V gene has CDR1 SNHLY and CDR2 FYNNEI. After removal of 6 bases from V and 6 bases from J, the junction contained 11 bases not matched to a gene. The CDR3 region is CASRAGTGPFAEAFF. The CDR3 DNA is TGTGCCAGCAGGGCCGGGACAGGGCCGTTTGCTGAAGCTTTCTTT.

This chain links TRBV30 with TRBJ1-2; 10 bases agree with TRBD1. From germline, CDR1 is GTSNPN and CDR2 SVGIG (reference sequence). The CDR3 is made up of 13 amino acids. Losses at the gene ends were 7 bases for V and 4 bases for J; bases not matched to a gene: 6. Here the CDR3 reads CASRQGAFYGYTF. In DNA form, the CDR3 reads TGTGCCTCCCGACAGGGGGCTTTCTATGGCTACACCTTC.

The chain has TRBV7-2 and TRBJ2-7; 8 bases match TRBD2. Germline V gene sequence: CDR1 SGHTA, CDR2 FQGNSA. The CDR3 loop spans 15 amino acids. J gave up 3 bases and V 1 base, and 5 bases lay outside the gene matches. CDR3 DNA: TGTGCCAGCAGCTTAGACCCACTAGCGGTCTACGAGCAGTACTTC. It encodes CASSLDPLAVYEQYF.

This clone was detected only a few times. The rearrangement uses TRBV30 and TRBJ2-2; possible D gene TRBD1, 5 bases. V shed 1 base and J shed 0 bases, with 9 bases lying between them. The CDR3 spans 15 residues. Germline CDR1 GTSNPN, CDR2 SVGIG (reference sequence). CDR3 protein: CAWSGVRANTGELFF. CDR3 nucleotides: TGTGCCTGGAGTGGTGTCAGGGCGAACACCGGGGAGCTGTTTTTT. Full variable domain (rest looked up from reference TRBV30 and TRBJ2-2): SQTIHQWPATLVQPVGSPLSLECTVEGTSNPNLYWYRQAAGRGLQLLFYSVGIGQISSEVPQNLSASRPQDRQFILSSKKLLLSDSGFYLCAWSGVRANTGELFFGEGSRLTVL.

This rearrangement joins TRBV28 to TRBJ2-1; 9 positions match TRBD2. The length of the CDR3 is 18 residues. The germline V gene has CDR1 MDHEN and CDR2 SYDVKM. Trimming removed 5 bases from V and 4 bases from J; junction bases left unmatched: 15. CDR3 in DNA: TGTGCCAGCAGTCCACCAGACGGGCTAGCGGGACCTTACAATGAGCAGTTCTTC. It encodes CASSPPDGLAGPYNEQFF.

This sequence joins TRBV28 and TRBJ2-7; the match to TRBD1 covers 9 bases. V shed 7 bases, J shed 2 bases, and the junction held 12 bases outside the gene matches. Germline V gene lookup returns CDR1 MDHEN and CDR2 SYDVKM. The CDR3 runs to 16 residues. CDR3 coding DNA: TGTGCCAGCACCCCAAACCGAGGGACAGGGCCCTACGAGCAGTACTTC. Translation: CASTPNRGTGPYEQYF.

Written as DNA, the CDR3 is TGTGCCAGCAGCTTAGACGGGTTGCGCACTGAAGCTTTCTTT. Its protein product is CASSLDGLRTEAFF. The rearrangement joins TRBV7-9 to TRBJ1-1; D unresolved. The CDR3 sequence is 14 residues long. In germline, CDR1 is SEHNR, CDR2 FQNEAQ (reference sequence). Trimming stripped 1 base from V and 4 bases from J, with 10 bases between.

J is TRBJ2-2 and V is TRBV11-2, with unresolved D. This CDR3 comprises 16 residues. The ends were cut back, 3 bases at V and 1 base at J, with 12 bases in the middle. Germline V gene data show CDR1 as SGHAT and CDR2 as FQNNGV. This chain's CDR3 is CASSLGSRLNTGELFF. In nucleotides, the CDR3 is TGTGCCAGCAGCTTGGGCAGTAGGCTGAACACCGGGGAGCTGTTTTTT.

The rearrangement uses TRBV6-4 and TRBJ2-2, with a tentative D call TRBD1 (6 bases). V gave up 8 bases and J gave up 7 bases, with 11 bases separating them. Germline V gene data show CDR1 as MRHNA and CDR2 as SNTAGT. The CDR3 loop spans 12 amino acids. The DNA for the CDR3 is TGTGCCAGCGGTACAGGGTTCGGGGAGCTGTTTTTT. The encoded protein is CASGTGFGELFF.

The chain joins TRBV11-2 to TRBJ2-1; D is unresolved. CDR3 length: 16 residues. V was pared by 1 base and J by 6 bases, with 16 bases between. Germline CDR1 and CDR2: SGHAT and FQNNGV. CDR3 residues: CASSLAGTSVFNEQFF. CDR3 in DNA: TGTGCCAGCAGCTTAGCGGGTACATCCGTATTCAATGAGCAGTTCTTC.

CDR3 region: CASSPRLGNTEAFF. The CDR3 nucleotides are TGTGCCAGCAGCCCACGCCTCGGGAACACTGAAGCTTTCTTT. The rearrangement joins TRBV14 to TRBJ1-1, with unresolved D. V was clipped by 4 bases and J by 1 base, with 10 bases between them. Germline CDR1 SGHDN, CDR2 FVKESK. This CDR3 is built from 14 residues.

This chain links TRBV19 with TRBJ1-5; 7 positions agree with TRBD1. Germline V gene sequence: CDR1 LNHDA, CDR2 SQIVND (reference sequence). V dropped 2 bases and J dropped 9; count of bases not matched to a gene: 13. CDR3 length: 16 residues. CDR3 region: CASSIIPGTAPGPQHF. CDR3 DNA: TGTGCCAGTAGTATAATCCCCGGGACAGCCCCTGGGCCCCAGCATTTT.

This chain links TRBV7-2 with TRBJ1-4; a possible D gene is TRBD1 (5 bases). This CDR3 contains 13 residues. Germline loops: CDR1 SGHTA, CDR2 FQGNSA. Trimming stripped 2 bases from V and 8 bases from J, with 9 bases between. The CDR3 DNA reads TGTGCCAGCAGCTTACGGGGGGTGGAAAAACTGTTTTTT. Residues: CASSLRGVEKLFF.

This clone was detected once. The chain is built from TRBV11-3 and TRBJ2-3, with 14 positions matching TRBD2. The CDR3 spans 17 residues. CDR1 is SGHNT and CDR2 is YENEEA in the germline V gene. The V and J ends lost 1 base and 4 bases, in that order; junction bases with no gene match: 4. CDR3 sequence (DNA): TGTGCCAGCAGCTTAGGCCGGGGACTAGCGGGGGCAGATACGCAGTATTTT. Residues: CASSLGRGLAGADTQYF.